These 24 T cell receptor beta chains originate from one sample sequenced in a study of cytomegalovirus exposure and HLA in healthy donors. Both 60 Vbeta primers and 13 Jbeta primers went into the PCR. Sequencing used immunoSEQ multiplex PCR; TCRdb keeps in-frame clones, though not all of them. The sample lists about 190,000 clones, about 76% occurring once. Material for sequencing was PBMCs. These receptors were obtained from a woman in her 50s in good health and CMV-seronegative.

V gene TRBV7-9 combines with J gene TRBJ2-1; 10 bases align to TRBD2. The CDR3 is 16 residues long. Germline values: CDR1 SEHNR, CDR2 FQNEAQ (reference sequence). The V and J ends lost 5 bases and 13 bases, in that order; junction bases with no gene match: 17. CDR3 residues: CASSTYPSGSNNGQFF. The DNA for the CDR3 is TGTGCCAGCAGCACCTATCCTAGCGGGAGCAACAATGGACAGTTCTTC.

This clone turned up a few times. As DNA, the CDR3 is TGTGCCAGCAGACAGGGTCCAGAAGCTTTCTTT. Its protein is CASRQGPEAFF. This chain links TRBV25-1 with TRBJ1-1; perhaps TRBD1 as D (6 bases). Between the trimmed V and J ends, which lost 6 bases and 8 bases, there was a span of 10 bases. CDR1 and CDR2 from the germline V gene are MGHDK and SYGVNS. The CDR3 spans 11 residues. Variable domain in full (rest from reference TRBV25-1 and TRBJ1-1): EADIYQTPRYLVIGTGKKITLECSQTMGHDKMYWYQQDPGMELHLIHYSYGVNSTEKGDLSSESTVSRIRTEHFPLTLESARPSHTSQYLCASRQGPEAFFGQGTRLTVV.

CDR3 region: CASSRDFGYGYTF. The CDR3 DNA is TGTGCCAGCAGTCGGGACTTTGGCTATGGCTACACCTTC. The chain couples TRBV7-2 to TRBJ1-2; a possible D gene is TRBD1 (5 bases). The V end was cut by 6 bases, the J end by 4 bases, with 12 bases between. Germline V gene data show CDR1 as SGHTA and CDR2 as FQGNSA. The CDR3 sequence is 13 residues long.

The chain uses TRBV7-2 and TRBJ2-7; 7 positions agree with TRBD2. The CDR3 length is 14 residues. Germline lookup yields CDR1 SGHTA and CDR2 FQGNSA. V lost 1 base and J lost 2; bases outside the gene matches: 2. CDR3 DNA sequence: TGTGCCAGCAGCTTAGAACGGGGGGCCTACGAGCAGTACTTC. Protein: CASSLERGAYEQYF.

This clone was recorded a few times. The chain recombines TRBV6-1 with TRBJ1-5, with TRBD1 as a possible D gene (5 bases). CDR3 length: 13 amino acids. V shed 4 bases and J shed 9 bases, with 13 bases lying between them. Per the germline V gene, CDR1 is MNHNS and CDR2 is SASEGT. This CDR3 reads CASSAPAGGPQHF. The DNA of the CDR3 is TGTGCCAGCAGTGCCCCCGCGGGGGGGCCCCAGCATTTT.

CDR3 sequence (DNA): TGTGCCAGCGGATCTAGCGGGGTGTCCTCCTACGAGCAGTACTTC. Protein: CASGSSGVSSYEQYF. The rearrangement links TRBV6-5 to TRBJ2-7; 9 nucleotides match TRBD2. V lost 8 bases to trimming and J lost 0 bases; unmatched junction nucleotides: 8. CDR3 length: 15 amino acids. Germline CDR1 reads MNHEY; CDR2 reads SVGAGI.

The chain couples TRBV13 to TRBJ2-5, with 8 bases aligning to TRBD1. From germline, CDR1 is PRHDT and CDR2 FYEKMQ (reference sequence). The CDR3 has 14 amino acids. With 5 bases clipped from V and 5 bases from J, the junction kept 7 bases outside the gene matches. The CDR3 DNA is TGTGCCAGCAGCGCCCAGGGGGCCGGGGAGACCCAGTACTTC. This encodes CASSAQGAGETQYF.

This chain links TRBV7-2 with TRBJ2-2; weak D call: TRBD1 (6 bases). This CDR3 comprises 16 residues. V lost 5 bases to trimming and J lost 5 bases, with 18 bases between them. The V gene's germline CDR1 is SGHTA and CDR2 FQGNSA. The DNA of the CDR3 is TGTGCCAGCAGCCCCACCCCAGGGGTTGGAACCGGGGAGCTGTTTTTT. Residues: CASSPTPGVGTGELFF.

This chain uses TRBV29-1 with TRBJ1-4; 9 nucleotides match TRBD1. CDR1 is SQVTM, CDR2 ANQGSEA, per germline. This CDR3 has 14 residues. The J segment lost 8 bases and the V segment lost 7 bases, leaving 11 bases of the junction unmatched. CDR3 residues: CSAEGQGRGEKLFF. The CDR3, as DNA: TGCAGCGCCGAGGGACAGGGTCGGGGCGAAAAACTGTTTTTT. Full variable domain (outside the CDR3, taken from reference TRBV29-1 and TRBJ1-4): SAVISQKPSRDICQRGTSLTIQCQVDSQVTMMFWYRQQPGQSLTLIATANQGSEATYESGFVIDKFPISRPNLTFSTLTVSNMSPEDSSIYLCSAEGQGRGEKLFFGSGTQLSVL.

This rearrangement joins TRBV5-1 to TRBJ2-2, with D possibly TRBD1 on 5 matching bases. This CDR3 contains 19 residues. Trimming took off 1 base at V and 0 bases at J, with 19 bases between the two ends. CDR1 is SGHRS and CDR2 is YFSETQ in the germline V gene. This CDR3 reads CASSLRQRPRTTNTGELFF. The CDR3 bases are TGCGCCAGCAGCTTGCGTCAACGGCCGCGGACAACGAACACCGGGGAGCTGTTTTTT.

The rearrangement joins TRBV5-6 to TRBJ2-7, with D uncertain. Looked up from germline, CDR1 is SGHDT and CDR2 is YYEEEE. The CDR3 is made up of 12 amino acids. V was pared by 1 base and J by 7 bases, with 9 bases between. CDR3 region: CASSLNQQEQYF. In DNA form, the CDR3 reads TGTGCCAGCAGCTTGAATCAACAAGAGCAGTACTTC.

The rearrangement uses TRBV5-1 and TRBJ1-3; 9 nucleotides agree with TRBD1. V lost 1 base to trimming and J lost 0 bases; unmatched junction nucleotides: 8. The germline V gene has CDR1 SGHRS and CDR2 YFSETQ. This CDR3 is built from 18 residues. Here the CDR3 reads CASSLLTGGSLSGNTIYF. In nucleotides, the CDR3 is TGCGCCAGCAGCTTGCTGACAGGGGGTTCTCTCTCTGGAAACACCATATATTTT. The full variable domain, its missing parts supplied by reference TRBV5-1 and TRBJ1-3, is KAGVTQTPRYLIKTRGQQVTLSCSPISGHRSVSWYQQTPGQGLQFLFEYFSETQRNKGNFPGRFSGRQFSNSRSEMNVSTLELGDSALYLCASSLLTGGSLSGNTIYFGEGSWLTVV.

CDR3 in amino acids: CASSLIPTGVRGYTF. For the CDR3, the DNA is TGTGCCAGCAGCTTGATTCCTACAGGGGTACGTGGCTACACCTTC. The chain couples TRBV5-6 to TRBJ1-2, with TRBD1 matching 7 bases. V was pared by 1 base and J by 7 bases, with 10 bases of the junction left unmatched. CDR3 length: 15 residues. CDR1 SGHDT and CDR2 YYEEEE come from the germline V gene.

The CDR3: CSVGGQGETQYF. As DNA, the CDR3 is TGCAGCGTTGGAGGGCAGGGGGAGACCCAGTACTTC. This chain uses TRBV29-1 with TRBJ2-5, with D possibly being TRBD1 (6 bases). V was pared by 4 bases and J by 5 bases, with 11 bases between. The CDR3 runs 12 residues. Germline-derived CDR1 and CDR2 are SQVTM and ANQGSEA.

CDR3 DNA: TGTGCCAGCAGGAAAACGACAGTAACTAATGAAAAACTGTTTTTT. Protein: CASRKTTVTNEKLFF. V and J are TRBV6-1 and TRBJ1-4, with D maybe TRBD1 (5 bases). CDR1 MNHNS and CDR2 SASEGT come from the germline V gene. With 6 bases removed from V and 1 base from J, the gap between germline ends came to 12 bases. CDR3 length equals 15 residues.

This clone was observed a few times. The sample contains more than one DNA sequence encoding this CDR3. The V gene is TRBV9, the J gene TRBJ2-3; 8 nucleotides line up with TRBD2. CDR3 length equals 15 residues. The J segment lost 0 bases and the V segment lost 2 bases, leaving 2 bases of the junction unmatched. Looked up from germline, CDR1 is SGDLS and CDR2 is YYNGEE. The CDR3 nucleotides read TGTGCCAGCAGCGTTAGCGGGACAAGCACAGATACGCAGTATTTT. Its protein product is CASSVSGTSTDTQYF.

The chain joins TRBV27 to TRBJ1-3; D call uncertain. Germline V lookup: CDR1 MNHEY, CDR2 SMNVEV (reference sequence). The CDR3 is 14 residues long. The V end was cut by 5 bases, the J end by 2 bases, with 10 bases between. As DNA, the CDR3 is TGTGCCAGCAGTGACGCCGGGGCTGGAAACACCATATATTTT. Translating it yields CASSDAGAGNTIYF.

J is TRBJ2-7 and V is TRBV19, with D possibly TRBD1 on 6 matching bases. The V end was cut by 5 bases, the J end by 3 bases, with 11 bases between. Germline CDR1 LNHDA, CDR2 SQIVND (reference sequence). This CDR3 contains 13 residues. The CDR3 spells CASSLTGIYEQYF. CDR3 nucleotide sequence: TGTGCCAGTAGTTTAACAGGGATCTACGAGCAGTACTTC.

CDR3 in DNA: TGTGCCAGCACCACCACAGTTACCTACGAGCAGTACTTC. Its protein is CASTTTVTYEQYF. This rearrangement joins TRBV6-5 to TRBJ2-7; no firm D call. Germline V gene lookup returns CDR1 MNHEY and CDR2 SVGAGI. V was shortened by 7 bases and J by 2 bases, with 12 bases between the two germline ends. The CDR3 runs to 13 residues.

The rearrangement links TRBV18 to TRBJ2-7; D is unresolved. V shed 2 bases and J shed 6 bases, with 5 bases lying between them. The V gene's germline CDR1 is KGHSH and CDR2 LQKENI. The CDR3 length is 11 residues. The CDR3 DNA reads as TGTGCCAGCTCACCAGAGTTCGAGCAGTACTTC. The encoded protein is CASSPEFEQYF. Looking up the rest from reference TRBV18 and TRBJ2-7 gives the full variable domain: NAGVMQNPRHLVRRRGQEARLRCSPMKGHSHVYWYRQLPEEGLKFMVYLQKENIIDESGMPKERFSAEFPKEGPSILRIQQVVRGDSAAYFCASSPEFEQYFGPGTRLTVT.

The genes are TRBV14 and TRBJ2-3, with 8 bases matching TRBD2. V lost 3 bases to trimming and J lost 1 base; unmatched junction nucleotides: 6. The CDR3 length is 16 residues. CDR1 SGHDN and CDR2 FVKESK come from the germline V gene. CDR3 bases: TGTGCCAGCAGCCAGAAGACTAGCGTACGCACAGATACGCAGTATTTT. As protein: CASSQKTSVRTDTQYF.

The V and J genes are TRBV2 and TRBJ1-5; D not resolved. CDR3 size: 14 residues. CDR1 and CDR2 from the germline V gene are SNHLY and FYNNEI. The V end lost 7 bases, the J end lost 0 bases, and 10 bases lay between the germline ends. The CDR3 here is CASTRRNSNQPQHF. The CDR3 DNA reads as TGTGCCAGCACGAGGCGGAATAGCAATCAGCCCCAGCATTTT.

The CDR3 reads CASSSGTSGGNEQFF. CDR3 nucleotides: TGTGCCAGCAGCTCTGGGACTAGCGGGGGCAATGAGCAGTTCTTC. The chain links TRBV9 to TRBJ2-1, with 14 nucleotides matching TRBD2. The CDR3 loop spans 15 amino acids. Germline CDR1 SGDLS, CDR2 YYNGEE. The junction had 3 bases not matched to a gene; V was cut back by 4 bases and J by 6 bases. Using reference TRBV9 and TRBJ2-1 for the parts outside the CDR3, the full variable domain is DSGVTQTPKHLITATGQRVTLRCSPRSGDLSVYWYQQSLDQGLQFLIQYYNGEERAKGNILERFSAQQFPDLHSELNLSSLELGDSALYFCASSSGTSGGNEQFFGPGTRLTVL.

This chain links TRBV18 with TRBJ2-6; 7 positions match TRBD1. The CDR3 loop spans 21 amino acids. Germline trimming cut 0 bases from V and 2 bases from J; bases unmatched to any gene: 16. From germline, CDR1 is KGHSH and CDR2 LQKENI. This CDR3 reads CASSPPEYGVRDSAGANVLTF. As DNA, the CDR3 is TGTGCCAGCTCACCACCGGAGTATGGTGTCCGGGACAGTGCTGGGGCCAACGTCCTGACTTTC.